Listed here are 26 T cell receptor beta chains from one sample, sequenced in a study of OX40 agonist ivuxolimab in advanced cancers. Sequencing was performed with immunoSEQ multiplex PCR; in TCRdb, only in-frame clones are kept and a portion is missing. The sample consists of about 60,000 clones, approximately 91% of them appearing once. Material: CD4+ or CD8+ T cells sorted from blood, obtained in a trial of the OX40 agonist ivuxolimab. The receptors derive from an adult with an advanced solid tumor such as melanoma, head and neck, liver or kidney cancer.

This chain joins TRBV7-8 and TRBJ2-7; D not resolved. The CDR3 sequence is 14 residues long. Germline values: CDR1 SGHVS, CDR2 FQNEAQ. V lost 5 bases to trimming and J lost 0 bases, with 11 bases between them. The CDR3 protein is CASSRSTASYEQYF. The CDR3 DNA reads TGTGCCAGCAGCCGGAGTACCGCCTCCTACGAGCAGTACTTC. Based on the CDR3 plus reference TRBV7-8 and TRBJ2-7, the full variable domain is GAGVSQSPRYKVAKRGQDVALRCDPISGHVSLFWYQQALGQGPEFLTYFQNEAQLDKSGLPSDRFFAERPEGSVSTLKIQRTQQEDSAVYLCASSRSTASYEQYFGPGTRLTVT.

The chain is built from TRBV28 and TRBJ1-2; D is ambiguous. The CDR3 covers 14 residues. Germline V gene data show CDR1 as MDHEN and CDR2 as SYDVKM. The V gene lost 5 bases and the J gene lost 4 bases, with 14 bases spanning the gap. The CDR3 loop reads CASSPAQRGYGYTF. In DNA form, the CDR3 reads TGTGCCAGCAGTCCAGCCCAGCGAGGCTATGGCTACACCTTC.

The chain is built from TRBV12-5 and TRBJ2-7; 16 nucleotides agree with TRBD2. Germline-derived CDR1 and CDR2 are LGHNT and FRNRAP. The junction had 10 bases not matched to a gene; V was cut back by 2 bases and J by 3 bases. The CDR3 runs 19 residues. Here the CDR3 reads CASGLPLGTSGRARYEQYF. The CDR3 bases are TGTGCTAGTGGTTTGCCCCTTGGGACTAGCGGGAGGGCCCGCTACGAGCAGTACTTC.

This rearrangement joins TRBV7-9 to TRBJ2-3; TRBD2 matches 9 bases. The CDR3 loop spans 14 amino acids. CDR1 and CDR2 from the germline V gene are SEHNR and FQNEAQ (reference sequence). The ends lost 5 bases at V and 2 bases at J; junction bases unmatched: 2. The CDR3: CASSRLADTDTQYF. CDR3 nucleotide sequence: TGTGCCAGCAGCCGACTAGCGGACACAGATACGCAGTATTTT.

The V call is TRBV28, the J call TRBJ1-4; no definite D call. CDR1 is MDHEN and CDR2 is SYDVKM in the germline V gene. With 8 bases removed from V and 6 bases from J, the gap between germline ends came to 16 bases. This CDR3 has 14 residues. For the CDR3, the DNA is TGTGCCAGCTCTGGGCGGCCTGGGGATGAAAAACTGTTTTTT. It encodes CASSGRPGDEKLFF. The full variable domain, completed using reference TRBV28 and TRBJ1-4, is DVKVTQSSRYLVKRTGEKVFLECVQDMDHENMFWYRQDPGLGLRLIYFSYDVKMKEKGDIPEGYSVSREKKERFSLILESASTNQTSMYLCASSGRPGDEKLFFGSGTQLSVL.

The CDR3 region is CSVTGTGNYEQYF. CDR3 DNA sequence: TGCAGCGTGACCGGGACAGGGAACTACGAGCAGTACTTC. The V and J genes are TRBV29-1 and TRBJ2-7; the match to TRBD1 covers 9 bases. The germline V gene has CDR1 SQVTM and CDR2 ANQGSEA. V trimming: 6 bases; J trimming: 3 bases; junction bases outside the gene matches: 6. The CDR3 is 13 residues long.

The rearrangement links TRBV4-1 to TRBJ2-3; TRBD2 matches at 10 bases. The CDR3 is 18 residues long. The J segment lost 3 bases and the V segment lost 1 base, leaving 10 bases of the junction unmatched. Germline lookup yields CDR1 MGHRA and CDR2 YSYEKL. The CDR3: CASSQGLAGVTVTDTQYF. The CDR3 DNA reads as TGCGCCAGCAGCCAAGGCCTAGCGGGAGTAACGGTGACAGATACGCAGTATTTT.

The chain combines TRBV11-3 with TRBJ1-1; D remains ambiguous. The V gene's germline CDR1 is SGHNT and CDR2 YENEEA. CDR3 length: 13 amino acids. V dropped 3 bases and J dropped 2 bases, with 7 bases sitting between them. CDR3 loop: CASSFDDNTEAFF. The DNA of the CDR3 is TGTGCCAGCAGCTTCGACGATAACACTGAAGCTTTCTTT.

The genes are TRBV19 and TRBJ2-1, with a tentative D call TRBD2 (7 bases). Germline-derived CDR1 and CDR2 are LNHDA and SQIVND (reference sequence). With 1 base removed from V and 1 base from J, the gap between germline ends came to 17 bases. This CDR3 contains 18 residues. CDR3 sequence: CASSIGPGGAGSYNEQFF. The CDR3 region has the DNA TGTGCCAGTAGTATAGGTCCGGGGGGCGCGGGATCCTACAATGAGCAGTTCTTC.

V is TRBV7-2 and J is TRBJ2-2; D gene uncertain. The ends were cut back, 1 base at V and 1 base at J, with 7 bases in the middle. In germline, CDR1 is SGHTA, CDR2 FQGNSA. This CDR3 spans 15 amino acids. The CDR3 nucleotides are TGTGCCAGCAGCTTAGGTACATTGAACACCGGGGAGCTGTTTTTT. As protein: CASSLGTLNTGELFF. Full variable domain (rest looked up from reference TRBV7-2 and TRBJ2-2): GAGVSQSPSNKVTEKGKDVELRCDPISGHTALYWYRQSLGQGLEFLIYFQGNSAPDKSGLPSDRFSAERTGGSVSTLTIQRTQQEDSAVYLCASSLGTLNTGELFFGEGSRLTVL.

The chain links TRBV30 to TRBJ1-5; 7 bases agree with TRBD1. With 3 bases clipped from V and 4 bases from J, the junction kept 9 bases outside the gene matches. Germline-derived CDR1 and CDR2 are GTSNPN and SVGIG (reference sequence). The CDR3 sequence is 15 residues long. CDR3 sequence: CAWSIGTGVNQPQHF. The CDR3 DNA reads as TGTGCCTGGAGCATCGGCACAGGGGTAAATCAGCCCCAGCATTTT.

This rearrangement joins TRBV7-9 to TRBJ1-1, with 8 bases matching TRBD1. Trimming took 4 bases from V and 4 from J; bases not matched to a gene: 8. This CDR3 is built from 15 residues. Germline V gene sequence: CDR1 SEHNR, CDR2 FQNEAQ (reference sequence). CDR3 nucleotides: TGTGCCAGCAGCTCCCAGGGACAGGCAGGCACTGAAGCTTTCTTT. It codes for CASSSQGQAGTEAFF.

The V call is TRBV10-3, the J call TRBJ2-3; no definite D call. CDR3 length equals 14 residues. Deletions cut 4 bases from V and 2 bases from J, with 10 bases between. The germline gives CDR1 ENHRY, CDR2 SYGVKD. The DNA of the CDR3 is TGTGCCATCAGTGCTCGAGACTTCACAGATACGCAGTATTTT. Its translation: CAISARDFTDTQYF.

This clone was observed once. The chain recombines TRBV27 with TRBJ1-2; no definite D call. CDR3 size: 13 residues. Looked up from germline, CDR1 is MNHEY and CDR2 is SMNVEV (reference sequence). The V and J ends lost 6 bases and 8 bases respectively, with 16 bases between them. The CDR3 is CASRDRPMGGYTF. The CDR3 DNA reads as TGTGCCAGCAGAGACCGGCCGATGGGGGGCTACACCTTC.

This clone occurred once. For the CDR3, the DNA is TGCGCCAGCGGGACAGCCGCCCAGCCCCAGCATTTT. It encodes CASGTAAQPQHF. J is TRBJ1-5 and V is TRBV10-2; 7 bases map to TRBD1. The germline CDR1 and CDR2 sequences are WSHSY and SAAADI. The CDR3 has 12 residues. The J segment lost 7 bases and the V segment lost 8 bases, leaving 5 bases of the junction unmatched.

This chain uses TRBV9 with TRBJ2-1; 9 bases agree with TRBD1. The CDR3 is made up of 18 amino acids. V shed 0 bases, J shed 5 bases, and the junction held 12 bases outside the gene matches. In germline, CDR1 is SGDLS, CDR2 YYNGEE. CDR3 bases: TGTGCCAGCAGCGTAGAGAATGGGGGGACAGGGAATAACAATGAGCAGTTCTTC. Translation: CASSVENGGTGNNNEQFF.

This clone was counted a few times. The V and J genes are TRBV18 and TRBJ1-5; TRBD1 matches 11 bases. This CDR3 spans 15 amino acids. CDR1 is KGHSH, CDR2 LQKENI, per germline. The V segment lost 5 bases and the J segment 6 bases; nucleotides outside the gene matches: 6. The CDR3 sequence: CASSTGQGAGQPQHF. The CDR3 DNA sequence: TGTGCCAGCTCAACCGGACAGGGGGCCGGTCAGCCCCAGCATTTT.

The count of this clone is one. The chain carries TRBV7-2 and TRBJ2-5, with D unresolved. The J call is uncertain, as TRBJ2-7 better fits the DNA end. The CDR3 is made up of 13 amino acids. The germline CDR1 and CDR2 sequences are SGHTA and FQGNSA. The DNA of the CDR3 is TGTGCCAGCAGCCGCCGGACGGTCTACGAGCAGTACTTC. The encoded protein is CASSRRTVYEQYF.

The chain joins TRBV11-2 to TRBJ2-1, with a tentative D call TRBD2 (6 bases). CDR1 is SGHAT and CDR2 is FQNNGV in the germline V gene. With 1 base removed from V and 7 bases from J, the gap between germline ends came to 11 bases. The CDR3 spans 14 residues. The CDR3 DNA reads as TGTGCCAGCAGCTTAGTGGCAGGGAGGAATGAGCAGTTCTTC. Translated, it gives CASSLVAGRNEQFF.

The chain uses TRBV5-6 and TRBJ1-1; 7 bases agree with TRBD1. This CDR3 region has 14 residues. V gave up 1 base and J gave up 6 bases; unmatched junction bases: 6. Germline CDR1 and CDR2: SGHDT and YYEEEE. The CDR3 sequence: CASSLPGQSPEAFF. The CDR3, as DNA: TGTGCCAGCAGCTTGCCGGGACAGAGTCCTGAAGCTTTCTTT.

The chain is built from TRBV6-1 and TRBJ1-4; no definite D call. V was shortened by 5 bases and J by 8 bases, with 18 bases between the two germline ends. CDR3 length equals 15 residues. CDR1 is MNHNS, CDR2 SASEGT, per germline. The CDR3: CASSLGPSSGEKLFF. The CDR3 nucleotides are TGTGCCAGCAGTCTTGGGCCCTCCAGTGGGGAAAAACTGTTTTTT.

This sequence joins TRBV28 and TRBJ2-7; tentatively, D is TRBD2 (6 bases). Germline-derived CDR1 and CDR2 are MDHEN and SYDVKM. The V end was cut by 2 bases, the J end by 3 bases, with 11 bases between. The CDR3 extends over 14 amino acids. DNA for the CDR3: TGTGCCAGCAGTTTAGGCGGGAATGTCTACGAGCAGTACTTC. Translation: CASSLGGNVYEQYF.

V and J are TRBV19 and TRBJ2-3; 10 bases line up with TRBD2. The germline V gene has CDR1 LNHDA and CDR2 SQIVND (reference sequence). Germline trimming cut 4 bases from V and 6 bases from J; bases unmatched to any gene: 7. CDR3 length: 15 residues. CDR3 nucleotides: TGTGCCAGTAGTACCCTAGCGGGAGAAATGGATACGCAGTATTTT. Translated, it gives CASSTLAGEMDTQYF.

This chain links TRBV10-2 with TRBJ1-4; D call uncertain. Looked up from germline, CDR1 is WSHSY and CDR2 is SAAADI. The CDR3 consists of 16 residues. Trimming shortened V by 0 bases and J by 0 bases, and 8 bases separated the two germline ends. CDR3 residues: CASSESRLATNEKLFF. The CDR3 coding sequence is TGCGCCAGCAGTGAGTCGAGGCTTGCAACTAATGAAAAACTGTTTTTT.

The CDR3 DNA sequence: TGTGCCAGCAGTTTAGGCGGGTCCGTAGCCAAAAACATTCAGTACTTC. This sequence encodes CASSLGGSVAKNIQYF. The chain links TRBV28 to TRBJ2-4; D may be TRBD2 (5 bases). In germline, CDR1 is MDHEN, CDR2 SYDVKM. V was clipped by 2 bases and J by 0 bases, with 11 bases between them. The CDR3 extends over 16 amino acids.

The genes are TRBV28 and TRBJ2-1; D not resolved. The CDR3 contains 15 residues. V shed 5 bases and J shed 6 bases, with 17 bases lying between them. Germline V CDR1 and CDR2: MDHEN, SYDVKM. The CDR3 sequence is CASSTRLRNINEQFF. The CDR3 DNA sequence: TGTGCCAGCAGTACCCGACTCCGGAACATCAATGAGCAGTTCTTC.